This T cell receptor beta chain was observed in a study of T cell repertoires in ileal Crohn's disease. Trimming removed 0 bases from V and 3 bases from J; junction bases left unmatched: 1. This CDR3 has 14 amino acids. Germline assignment: CDR1 SGHRS and CDR2 YFSETQ. The repertoire was sequenced with immunoSEQ multiplex PCR; TCRdb's copy has only in-frame clones and lacks some. The data hold hundreds of clones, with 86% observed a single time. Time point meaning: proximal margin of the surgical specimen (macroscopically non-inflamed). The chain combines TRBV5-1 with TRBJ1-2; 8 bases map to TRBD1. The sample comprised ileal tissue. This TCR was recovered from an adult with Crohn's disease. CDR3 in amino acids: CASSLGTGYYGYTF. The CDR3 DNA follows: TGCGCCAGCAGCTTGGGGACAGGGTACTATGGCTACACCTTC. Supplemented by reference TRBV5-1 and TRBJ1-2, the full variable domain reads KAGVTQTPRYLIKTRGQQVTLSCSPISGHRSVSWYQQTPGQGLQFLFEYFSETQRNKGNFPGRFSGRQFSNSRSEMNVSTLELGDSALYLCASSLGTGYYGYTFGSGTRLTVV.